Listed below are T cell receptor beta chains from one sample, sequenced in a study of blood T cell repertoires in COVID-19. Here immunoSEQ multiplex PCR was the method, and the copy in TCRdb shows in-frame clones only, minus some. The sample carries 200,000 to 250,000 clones, about 87% recorded once. Input material: peripheral blood. These receptors were collected from a woman in her seventies with active or convalescent COVID-19. Both conserved end residues are part of each CDR3. The D gene is left open where the match is weak. The size entry is marked missing in some rows and otherwise reads once, few, many or a size class.

CDR3aa: CASSFRQGLDSPLHF
CDR3nt: TGTGCCAGCAGTTTCCGACAGGGCCTGGATTCACCCCTCCACTTT
d_gene: TRBD1
v_gene: TRBV27
j_gene: TRBJ1-6
abundance: -

CDR3aa: CASSPERDYGYTF
CDR3nt: TGTGCCAGCTCACCCGAGCGGGACTATGGCTACACCTTC
d_gene: -
v_gene: TRBV18
j_gene: TRBJ1-2
abundance: once

CDR3aa: CASSLGTGTSGNTIYF
CDR3nt: TGTGCCAGCAGCTTAGGGACAGGGACCTCTGGAAACACCATATATTTT
d_gene: TRBD1
v_gene: TRBV3-1/TRBV3-2
j_gene: TRBJ1-3
abundance: -

CDR3aa: CARAGQPNTEAFF
CDR3nt: TGTGCCAGGGCGGGACAGCCGAACACTGAAGCTTTCTTT
d_gene: TRBD1
v_gene: TRBV2
j_gene: TRBJ1-1
abundance: -

CDR3aa: CASSLDMNTEAFF
CDR3nt: TGCGCCAGCAGCTTGGATATGAACACTGAAGCTTTCTTT
d_gene: -
v_gene: TRBV5-1
j_gene: TRBJ1-1
abundance: -

CDR3aa: CASSSRHTYEQYF
CDR3nt: TGTGCCAGTAGCAGCAGGCATACCTACGAGCAGTACTTC
d_gene: -
v_gene: TRBV19
j_gene: TRBJ2-7
abundance: -

CDR3aa: CASTSVPSGLTGELFF
CDR3nt: TGTGCCAGCACCTCGGTCCCTAGCGGACTCACCGGGGAGCTGTTTTTT
d_gene: TRBD2
v_gene: TRBV9
j_gene: TRBJ2-2
abundance: once

CDR3aa: CASSQEHRGLYGYTF
CDR3nt: TGTGCCAGCAGCCAAGAACACAGGGGACTTTATGGCTACACCTTC
d_gene: TRBD1
v_gene: TRBV4-2
j_gene: TRBJ1-2
abundance: -

CDR3aa: CASSSLAGAPDTQYF
CDR3nt: TGTGCCAGCAGCTCTCTAGCGGGGGCCCCAGATACGCAGTATTTT
d_gene: TRBD2
v_gene: TRBV7-2
j_gene: TRBJ2-3
abundance: -

CDR3aa: CASSTLASGELFF
CDR3nt: TGTGCCAGCAGCACTCTAGCATCCGGGGAGCTGTTTTTT
d_gene: -
v_gene: TRBV7-2
j_gene: TRBJ2-2
abundance: -

CDR3aa: CASSLTVDTQYF
CDR3nt: TGCGCCAGCAGCTTGACAGTTGATACGCAGTATTTT
d_gene: -
v_gene: TRBV5-1
j_gene: TRBJ2-3
abundance: -

CDR3aa: CASSQDGGVWELFF
CDR3nt: TGCGCCAGCAGCCAAGATGGGGGGGTATGGGAGCTGTTTTTT
d_gene: TRBD2
v_gene: TRBV4-3
j_gene: TRBJ2-2
abundance: -

CDR3aa: CASSLGGGTEAFF
CDR3nt: TGTGCCAGCAGCCTCGGGGGGGGCACTGAAGCTTTCTTT
d_gene: -
v_gene: TRBV12-3/TRBV12-4
j_gene: TRBJ1-1
abundance: -

CDR3aa: CASSIGGGAVDTQYF
CDR3nt: TGTGCCAGCAGTATAGGCGGGGGGGCTGTAGATACGCAGTATTTT
d_gene: TRBD2
v_gene: TRBV6-5
j_gene: TRBJ2-3
abundance: once

CDR3aa: CSVNTGNSYEQYF
CDR3nt: TGCAGCGTCAACACAGGGAATAGCTACGAGCAGTACTTC
d_gene: -
v_gene: TRBV29-1
j_gene: TRBJ2-7
abundance: once

CDR3aa: CASSGVHSHNSPLHF
CDR3nt: TGTGCCAGCTCAGGGGTCCACTCTCATAATTCACCCCTCCACTTT
d_gene: -
v_gene: TRBV19
j_gene: TRBJ1-6
abundance: once

CDR3aa: CASSSRGETQYF
CDR3nt: TGTGCCAGCAGCTCCAGGGGTGAGACCCAGTACTTC
d_gene: -
v_gene: TRBV11-3
j_gene: TRBJ2-5
abundance: -

CDR3aa: CASSFDRPDTEAFF
CDR3nt: TGTGCCAGCAGTTTCGACAGGCCCGACACTGAAGCTTTCTTT
d_gene: -
v_gene: TRBV6-2/TRBV6-3
j_gene: TRBJ1-1
abundance: few

CDR3aa: CASSPGVIETQYF
CDR3nt: TGTGCCAGCTCACCGGGCGTAATAGAGACCCAGTACTTC
d_gene: -
v_gene: TRBV18
j_gene: TRBJ2-5
abundance: -

CDR3aa: CASSQDYGYTF
CDR3nt: TGTGCCAGTAGCCAGGACTATGGCTACACCTTC
d_gene: -
v_gene: TRBV19
j_gene: TRBJ1-2
abundance: -

CDR3aa: CASSGDSNSPLHF
CDR3nt: TGTGCCAGCAGTGGGGACAGTAATTCACCCCTCCACTTT
d_gene: TRBD1
v_gene: TRBV2
j_gene: TRBJ1-6
abundance: -

CDR3aa: CASSYRDRDHNEQFF
CDR3nt: TGTGCCAGCAGCTACCGGGACAGGGACCACAATGAGCAGTTCTTC
d_gene: TRBD1
v_gene: TRBV7-9
j_gene: TRBJ2-1
abundance: -

CDR3aa: CASRNIQGAVEKLFF
CDR3nt: TGTGCCAGCAGGAACATACAGGGGGCGGTTGAAAAACTGTTTTTT
d_gene: TRBD1
v_gene: TRBV11-2
j_gene: TRBJ1-4
abundance: -

CDR3aa: CASRDSLWANYGYTF
CDR3nt: TGTGCCAGCAGGGACTCGTTGTGGGCTAACTATGGCTACACCTTC
d_gene: -
v_gene: TRBV7-2
j_gene: TRBJ1-2
abundance: -

CDR3aa: CASRVGRGGKKLFF
CDR3nt: TGTGCCAGCAGGGTAGGGAGGGGAGGTAAAAAACTGTTTTTT
d_gene: -
v_gene: TRBV6-5
j_gene: TRBJ1-4
abundance: -

CDR3aa: CASSPQDRVYGYTF
CDR3nt: TGCGCCAGCAGCCCTCAGGACAGGGTGTATGGCTACACCTTC
d_gene: TRBD1
v_gene: TRBV4-1
j_gene: TRBJ1-2
abundance: few

CDR3aa: CASSYSGGSYNEQFF
CDR3nt: TGTGCCAGCAGTTACTCGGGGGGTTCCTACAATGAGCAGTTCTTC
d_gene: -
v_gene: TRBV6-2/TRBV6-3
j_gene: TRBJ2-1
abundance: -

CDR3aa: CASSLDRVKGETQYF
CDR3nt: TGCGCCAGCAGCTTGGACAGGGTAAAAGGAGAGACCCAGTACTTC
d_gene: -
v_gene: TRBV5-1
j_gene: TRBJ2-5
abundance: -

CDR3aa: CASSFGDRGDGYTF
CDR3nt: TGCGCCAGCAGCTTTGGGGACAGGGGGGATGGCTACACCTTC
d_gene: TRBD1
v_gene: TRBV5-1
j_gene: TRBJ1-2
abundance: -

CDR3aa: CARRGGQGTLEAFF
CDR3nt: TGTGCCAGAAGGGGGGGACAGGGGACCCTAGAAGCTTTCTTT
d_gene: TRBD1
v_gene: TRBV2
j_gene: TRBJ1-1
abundance: -

CDR3aa: CASSVDFSSTDTQYF
CDR3nt: TGTGCCAGCAGTGTAGATTTCTCTAGCACAGATACGCAGTATTTT
d_gene: -
v_gene: TRBV2
j_gene: TRBJ2-3
abundance: -